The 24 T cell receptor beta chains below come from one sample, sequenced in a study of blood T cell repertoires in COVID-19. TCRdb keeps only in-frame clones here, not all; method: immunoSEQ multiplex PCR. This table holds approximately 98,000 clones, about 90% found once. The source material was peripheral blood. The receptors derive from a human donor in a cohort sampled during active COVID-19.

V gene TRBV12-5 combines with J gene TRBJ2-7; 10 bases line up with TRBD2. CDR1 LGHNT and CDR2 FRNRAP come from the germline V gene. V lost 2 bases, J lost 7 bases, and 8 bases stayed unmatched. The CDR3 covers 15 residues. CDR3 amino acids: CASGLWASGSGEQYF. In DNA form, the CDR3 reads TGTGCTAGTGGTTTGTGGGCTAGCGGGAGTGGAGAGCAGTACTTC.

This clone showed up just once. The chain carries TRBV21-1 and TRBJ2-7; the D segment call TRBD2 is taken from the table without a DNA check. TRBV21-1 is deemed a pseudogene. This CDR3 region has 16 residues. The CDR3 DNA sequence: TGTGCCAGCAGCAAAAGTCTCGAGACTCCCGCTCACGAGCAGTACTTC. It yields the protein CASSKSLETPAHEQYF.

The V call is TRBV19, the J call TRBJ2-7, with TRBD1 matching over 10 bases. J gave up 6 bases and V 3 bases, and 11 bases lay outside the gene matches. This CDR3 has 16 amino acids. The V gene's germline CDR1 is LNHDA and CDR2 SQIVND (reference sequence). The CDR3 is CASSMPDGTGVAEQYF. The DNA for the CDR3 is TGTGCCAGTAGTATGCCTGATGGGACAGGGGTAGCCGAGCAGTACTTC. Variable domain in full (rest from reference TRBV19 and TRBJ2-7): DGGITQSPKYLFRKEGQNVTLSCEQNLNHDAMYWYRQDPGQGLRLIYYSQIVNDFQKGDIAEGYSVSREKKESFPLTVTSAQKNPTAFYLCASSMPDGTGVAEQYFGPGTRLTVT.

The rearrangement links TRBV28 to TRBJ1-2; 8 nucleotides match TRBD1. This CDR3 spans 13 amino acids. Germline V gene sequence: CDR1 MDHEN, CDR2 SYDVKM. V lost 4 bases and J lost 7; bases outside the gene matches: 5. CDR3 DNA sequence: TGTGCCAGCAGTTCAGGGGGCGATGGTGGCTACACCTTC. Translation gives CASSSGGDGGYTF.

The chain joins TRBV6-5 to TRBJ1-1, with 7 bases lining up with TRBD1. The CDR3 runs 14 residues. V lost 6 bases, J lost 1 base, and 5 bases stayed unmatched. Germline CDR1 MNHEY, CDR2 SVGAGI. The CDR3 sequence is CASSQGQTNTEAFF. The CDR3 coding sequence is TGTGCCAGCAGCCAGGGACAGACGAACACTGAAGCTTTCTTT.

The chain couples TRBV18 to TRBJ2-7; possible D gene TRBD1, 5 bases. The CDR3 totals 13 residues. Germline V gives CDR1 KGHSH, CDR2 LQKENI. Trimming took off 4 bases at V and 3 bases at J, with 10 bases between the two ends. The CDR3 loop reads CASSLNRNYEQYF. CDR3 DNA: TGTGCCAGCTCACTGAACAGGAACTACGAGCAGTACTTC.

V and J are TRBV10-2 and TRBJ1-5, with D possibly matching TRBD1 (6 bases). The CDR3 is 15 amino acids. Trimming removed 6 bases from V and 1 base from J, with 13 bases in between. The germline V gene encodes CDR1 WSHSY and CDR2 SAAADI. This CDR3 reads CASSVRTDSNQPQHF. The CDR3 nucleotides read TGCGCCAGCAGCGTTAGGACAGACAGCAATCAGCCCCAGCATTTT.

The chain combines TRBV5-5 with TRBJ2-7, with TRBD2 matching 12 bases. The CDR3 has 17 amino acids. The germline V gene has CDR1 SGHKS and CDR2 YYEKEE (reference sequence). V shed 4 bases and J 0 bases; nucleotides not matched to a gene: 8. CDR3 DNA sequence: TGTGCCAGCAGCGTGAGGCTAGCGGGAGGGACCTCCTACGAGCAGTACTTC. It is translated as CASSVRLAGGTSYEQYF.

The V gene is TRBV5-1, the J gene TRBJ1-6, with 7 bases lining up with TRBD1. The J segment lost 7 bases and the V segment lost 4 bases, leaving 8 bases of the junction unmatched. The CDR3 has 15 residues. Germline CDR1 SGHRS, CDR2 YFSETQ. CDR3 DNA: TGCGCCAGCAGCCCCGGCGCAGGGGGGAATTCACCCCTCCACTTT. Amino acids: CASSPGAGGNSPLHF.

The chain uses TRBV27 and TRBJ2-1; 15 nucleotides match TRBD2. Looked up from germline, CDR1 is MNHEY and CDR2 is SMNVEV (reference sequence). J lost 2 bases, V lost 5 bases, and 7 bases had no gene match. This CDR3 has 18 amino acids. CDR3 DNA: TGTGCCAGCAGTCCGGGACTAGCGGGAGGAATTACCTACAATGAGCAGTTCTTC. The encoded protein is CASSPGLAGGITYNEQFF.

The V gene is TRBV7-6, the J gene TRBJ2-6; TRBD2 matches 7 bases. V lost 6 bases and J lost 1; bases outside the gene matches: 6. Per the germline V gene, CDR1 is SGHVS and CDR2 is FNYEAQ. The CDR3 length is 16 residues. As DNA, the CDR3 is TGTGCCAGCAGTGCCGGGGGGAATTCTGGGGCCAACGTCCTGACTTTC. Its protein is CASSAGGNSGANVLTF.

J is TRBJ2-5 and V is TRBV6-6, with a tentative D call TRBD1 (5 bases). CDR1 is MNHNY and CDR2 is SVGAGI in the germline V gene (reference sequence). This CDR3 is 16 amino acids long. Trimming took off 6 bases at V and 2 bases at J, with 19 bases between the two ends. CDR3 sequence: CASSPPAGHPQETQYF. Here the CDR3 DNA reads TGTGCCAGCAGCCCCCCGGCAGGACACCCGCAAGAGACCCAGTACTTC.

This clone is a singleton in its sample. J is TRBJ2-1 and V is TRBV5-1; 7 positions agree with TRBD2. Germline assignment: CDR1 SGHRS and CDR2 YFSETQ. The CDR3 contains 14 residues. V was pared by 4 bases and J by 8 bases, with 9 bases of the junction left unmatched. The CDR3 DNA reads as TGCGCCAGCAGCCCACTAGCGCCCGTCGATGAGCAGTTCTTC. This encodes CASSPLAPVDEQFF.

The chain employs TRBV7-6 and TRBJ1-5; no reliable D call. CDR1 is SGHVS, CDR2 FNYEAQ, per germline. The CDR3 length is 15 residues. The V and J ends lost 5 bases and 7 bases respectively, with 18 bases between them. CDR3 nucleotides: TGTGCCAGCAGCCCGCGGGCCCGTTCCCAACAGCCCCAGCATTTT. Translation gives CASSPRARSQQPQHF. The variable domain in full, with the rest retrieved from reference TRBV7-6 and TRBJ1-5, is GAGVSQSPRYKVTKRGQDVALRCDPISGHVSLYWYRQALGQGPEFLTYFNYEAQQDKSGLPNDRFSAERPEGSISTLTIQRTEQRDSAMYRCASSPRARSQQPQHFGDGTRLSIL.

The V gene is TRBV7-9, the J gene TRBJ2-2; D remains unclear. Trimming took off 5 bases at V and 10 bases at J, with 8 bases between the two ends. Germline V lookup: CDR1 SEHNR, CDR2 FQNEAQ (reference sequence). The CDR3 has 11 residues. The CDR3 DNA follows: TGTGCCAGCAGCCGACTTGAGGAGCTGTTTTTT. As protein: CASSRLEELFF. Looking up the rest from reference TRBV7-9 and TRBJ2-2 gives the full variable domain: DTGVSQNPRHKITKRGQNVTFRCDPISEHNRLYWYRQTLGQGPEFLTYFQNEAQLEKSRLLSDRFSAERPKGSFSTLEIQRTEQGDSAMYLCASSRLEELFFGEGSRLTVL.

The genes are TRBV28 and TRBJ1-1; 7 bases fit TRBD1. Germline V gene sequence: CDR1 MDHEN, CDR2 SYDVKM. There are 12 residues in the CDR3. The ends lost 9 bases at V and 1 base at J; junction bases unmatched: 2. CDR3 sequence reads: CASDRANTEAFF. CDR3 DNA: TGTGCCAGTGACAGGGCGAACACTGAAGCTTTCTTT.

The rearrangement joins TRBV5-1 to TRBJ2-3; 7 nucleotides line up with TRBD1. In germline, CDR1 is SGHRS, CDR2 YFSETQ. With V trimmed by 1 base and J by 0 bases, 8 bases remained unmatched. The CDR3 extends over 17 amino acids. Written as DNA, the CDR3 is TGCGCCAGCAGCTTGAACACAGGGGCTACAAGCACAGATACGCAGTATTTT. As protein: CASSLNTGATSTDTQYF.

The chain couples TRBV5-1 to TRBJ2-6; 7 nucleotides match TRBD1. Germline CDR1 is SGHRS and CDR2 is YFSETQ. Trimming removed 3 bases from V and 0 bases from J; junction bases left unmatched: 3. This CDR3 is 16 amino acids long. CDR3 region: CASSSTGASGANVLTF. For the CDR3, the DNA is TGCGCCAGCAGCTCTACAGGGGCCTCTGGGGCCAACGTCCTGACTTTC.

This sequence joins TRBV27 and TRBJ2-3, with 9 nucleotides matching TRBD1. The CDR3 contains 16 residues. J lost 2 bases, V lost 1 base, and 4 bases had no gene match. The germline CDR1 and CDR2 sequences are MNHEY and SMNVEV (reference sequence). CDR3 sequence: CASSLYRGQFTDTQYF. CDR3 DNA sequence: TGTGCCAGCAGTTTATACAGGGGGCAATTCACAGATACGCAGTATTTT.

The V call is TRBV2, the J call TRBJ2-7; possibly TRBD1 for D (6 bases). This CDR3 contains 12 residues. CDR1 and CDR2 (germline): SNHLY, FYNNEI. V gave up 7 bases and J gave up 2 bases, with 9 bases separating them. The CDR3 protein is CASMGAPYEQYF. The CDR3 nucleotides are TGTGCCAGCATGGGGGCTCCCTACGAGCAGTACTTC.

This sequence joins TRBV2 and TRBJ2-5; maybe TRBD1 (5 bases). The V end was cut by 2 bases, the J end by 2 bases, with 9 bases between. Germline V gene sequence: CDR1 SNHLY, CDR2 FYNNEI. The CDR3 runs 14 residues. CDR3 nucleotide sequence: TGTGCCAGCAGTGAACCGGCAGGGCAAGAGACCCAGTACTTC. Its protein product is CASSEPAGQETQYF.

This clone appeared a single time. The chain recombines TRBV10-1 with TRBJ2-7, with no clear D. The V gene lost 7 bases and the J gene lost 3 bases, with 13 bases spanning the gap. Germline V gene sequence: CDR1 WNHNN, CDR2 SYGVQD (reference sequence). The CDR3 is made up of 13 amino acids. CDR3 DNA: TGCGCCAGCAAGGAAAGTGGGCACTACGAGCAGTACTTC. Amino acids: CASKESGHYEQYF.

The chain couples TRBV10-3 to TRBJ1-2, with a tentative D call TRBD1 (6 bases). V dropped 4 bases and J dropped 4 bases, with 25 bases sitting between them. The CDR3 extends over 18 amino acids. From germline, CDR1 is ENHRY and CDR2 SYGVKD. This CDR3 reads CAISGVGRGAGRGYGYTF. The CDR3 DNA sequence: TGTGCCATCAGTGGGGTCGGCAGGGGAGCCGGGAGGGGCTATGGCTACACCTTC.

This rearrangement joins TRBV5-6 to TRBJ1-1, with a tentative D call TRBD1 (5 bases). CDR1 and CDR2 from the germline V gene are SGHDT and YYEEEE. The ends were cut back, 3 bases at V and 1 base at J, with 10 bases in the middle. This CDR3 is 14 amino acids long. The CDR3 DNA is TGTGCCAGCAGCTGGGGTAGGGGGAACACTGAAGCTTTCTTT. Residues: CASSWGRGNTEAFF.